The 30 T cell receptor beta chains below were found in one sample sequenced in a study of breast tumors, draining lymph nodes, adjacent tissues. MiXCR was run by TCRdb on the multiplex PCR reads, yielding one entry per CDR3 protein. This repertoire shows roughly 70,000 distinct CDR3 sequences, over 40% found once; its top ten account for roughly 9.1%. The material sequenced was breast tumor tissue. Source of these receptors: a female donor with breast cancer. Some clones in this sample may be carry-over from other donors' samples.

A word on this clonotype: A junction boundary mismatches the germline segment, possibly from a read error. This chain links TRBV12-3 or TRBV12-4 with TRBJ2-2; 8 nucleotides align to TRBD2. The CDR3 runs to 15 residues. The CDR3 here is CASSFSGRGTGELSF. The DNA for the CDR3 is TGTGCCAGCAGTTTCAGCGGGAGAGGTACCGGGGAGCTGTCTTTT.

Remarks on this clonotype: Here the CDR3 omits its conserved ending phenylalanine or tryptophan, so a read error is the likely source. J is TRBJ1-2 and V is TRBV2; 8 nucleotides agree with TRBD1. The junction had 11 bases not matched to a gene; V was cut back by 10 bases and J by 4 bases. CDR3 size: 14 residues. Germline values: CDR1 SNHLY, CDR2 FYNNEI. The CDR3 spells CATGEQDRAYGYTS. CDR3 nucleotides: TGTGCCACCGGGGAGCAGGACAGGGCCTATGGCTACACCTCC.

The sample holds many counts of this clonotype. The V and J genes are TRBV5-8 and TRBJ1-6; no firm D call. The CDR3 sequence is 14 residues long. Looked up from germline, CDR1 is SGHTS and CDR2 is YDEGEE. V lost 0 bases and J 4 bases, leaving 5 bases between the germline ends. DNA of the CDR3: TGTGCCAGCAGCTTGGAGTTGTATAATTCACCCCTCCACTTT. Residues: CASSLELYNSPLHF.

The chain carries TRBV7-8 and TRBJ1-5; no clear D. Germline V gene data show CDR1 as SGHVS and CDR2 as FQNEAQ. The CDR3 spans 15 residues. The V end lost 2 bases, the J end lost 5 bases, and 13 bases lay between the germline ends. This CDR3 reads CASSLSRRTHQPQHF. The CDR3 region has the DNA TGTGCCAGCAGCTTATCGCGCAGGACGCATCAGCCCCAGCATTTT.

The rearrangement links TRBV20-1 to TRBJ2-5; D is unresolved. This CDR3 is built from 10 residues. Trimming removed 3 bases at V and 7 bases at J, with 6 bases between. The germline gives CDR1 DFQATT, CDR2 SNEGSKA (reference sequence). CDR3 nucleotide sequence: TGCAGTGCTAGGGGCGGGACCCAGTACTTC. This gives the protein CSARGGTQYF.

As to this clonotype: A much larger clone lies a single base off, so this may be a read error. V usage is TRBV9 and J usage is TRBJ2-1, with D possibly being TRBD2 (7 bases). Germline CDR1 reads SGDLS; CDR2 reads YYNGEE. The CDR3 runs 14 residues. CDR3 nucleotides: TGTGCCAGCAGCGGCAATAGGGGGGGGGATGGGCAGTCCTTC. It is translated as CASSGNRGGDGQSF.

This clonotype was seen ten or more times. This chain joins TRBV10-3 and TRBJ2-6; no reliable D call. Looked up from germline, CDR1 is ENHRY and CDR2 is SYGVKD. This CDR3 spans 13 amino acids. Trimming took off 10 bases at V and 2 bases at J, with 9 bases between the two ends. The chain's CDR3 is CATKATGANVLTF. The CDR3 DNA reads as TGTGCCACCAAGGCTACTGGGGCCAACGTCCTGACTTTC.

This clonotype was counted at least ten times. This may come from a read error, since a much larger clone is one base off. V usage is TRBV10-3 and J usage is TRBJ2-7; no reliable D call. This CDR3 has 14 residues. CDR1 is ENHRY, CDR2 SYGVKD, per germline. The CDR3 region is CALSEKTETYEQYF. The CDR3 DNA follows: TGTGCCCTCAGTGAGAAGACCGAGACCTACGAGCAGTACTTC.

At least ten counts were recorded for this clonotype. V usage is TRBV9 and J usage is TRBJ2-2, with a weak D call TRBD1 (6 bases). V dropped 0 bases and J dropped 0 bases, with 9 bases sitting between them. CDR1 and CDR2 (germline): SGDLS, YYNGEE. The CDR3 runs to 16 residues. CDR3 nucleotides: TGTGCCAGCAGCGTAGTTGGGGGCGCGAACACCGGGGAGCTGTTTTTT. Its translation is CASSVVGGANTGELFF.

This clonotype was seen repeatedly, ten times or more. V gene TRBV12-3 or TRBV12-4 combines with J gene TRBJ2-2, with D possibly TRBD2 on 5 matching bases. Trimming took off 10 bases at V and 3 bases at J, with 12 bases between the two ends. CDR3 length: 13 residues. DNA for the CDR3: TGTGCCACGTCCGGGATTGACACCGGGGAGCTGTTTTTT. Protein: CATSGIDTGELFF.

In its sample, this clonotype was seen many times. V usage is TRBV11-2 and J usage is TRBJ1-2, with 7 bases lining up with TRBD1. Trimming cost V 4 bases and J 4 bases; bases outside gene matches: 9. In germline, CDR1 is SGHAT, CDR2 FQNNGV. The CDR3 is made up of 15 amino acids. Here the CDR3 DNA reads TGTGCCAGCAGCTCTCATCAGGGGGTTGGCTATGGCTACACCTTC. Translating gives CASSSHQGVGYGYTF.

Worth noting for this clonotype: A clone one base away is much larger, so this may be a read error. No conserved phenylalanine or tryptophan is present at the end of the CDR3, so a read error is the likely explanation. V is TRBV19 and J is TRBJ2-1, with D maybe TRBD1 (5 bases). Germline CDR1 reads LNHDA; CDR2 reads SQIVND (reference sequence). The CDR3 is 16 amino acids. The V and J ends lost 5 bases and 8 bases respectively, with 22 bases between them. As DNA, the CDR3 is TGTGCCAGTAGTCCCCATCGACAGAAGTATGGGGATGAGCAGTTCTCC. Its protein product is CASSPHRQKYGDEQFS.

This clonotype is medium-sized by share. The rearrangement joins TRBV10-3 to TRBJ2-3; D is undetermined. Germline V gene data show CDR1 as ENHRY and CDR2 as SYGVKD. V lost 4 bases, J lost 0 bases, and 11 bases lay in between. The CDR3 spans 15 residues. Here the CDR3 reads CAISAPETSTDTQYF. CDR3 sequence (DNA): TGTGCCATCAGTGCCCCTGAGACTAGCACAGATACGCAGTATTTT.

Many counts were recorded for this clonotype. V is TRBV6-2 or TRBV6-3 and J is TRBJ1-2; D gene ambiguous. Germline V gives CDR1 MNHEY, CDR2 SVGEGT. The CDR3 is 15 amino acids. Trimming took off 7 bases at V and 4 bases at J, with 19 bases between the two ends. CDR3 in DNA: TGTGCCAGCACCCAAACTCAAGGGAGGAGCTATGGCTACACCTTC. Protein product: CASTQTQGRSYGYTF.

At least ten counts were recorded for this clonotype. The chain uses TRBV3-1 and TRBJ1-4; D not resolved. The V and J ends lost 2 bases and 4 bases respectively, with 11 bases between them. The CDR3 has 15 residues. Germline assignment: CDR1 LGHDT and CDR2 YNNKEL (reference sequence). CDR3 loop: CASSQSWPVNEKLFF. The CDR3 DNA reads TGTGCCAGCAGCCAATCATGGCCGGTTAATGAAAAACTGTTTTTT. Full variable domain (missing parts from reference TRBV3-1 and TRBJ1-4): DTAVSQTPKYLVTQMGNDKSIKCEQNLGHDTMYWYKQDSKKFLKIMFSYNNKELIINETVPNRFSPKSPDKAHLNLHINSLELGDSAVYFCASSQSWPVNEKLFFGSGTQLSVL.

This clonotype was detected many times. The gene calls are TRBV19 and TRBJ1-5; D remains unclear. V was cut by 0 bases and J by 5 bases, with 8 bases left in between. The CDR3 loop spans 14 amino acids. Germline values: CDR1 LNHDA, CDR2 SQIVND (reference sequence). The CDR3 DNA is TGTGCCAGTAGTATAGAACACTACCATCAGCCCCAGCATTTT. Translation: CASSIEHYHQPQHF.

The chain links TRBV7-2 to TRBJ1-2; the D gene is possibly TRBD1 (5 bases). CDR3 size: 17 residues. Trimming took 3 bases from V and 0 from J, leaving 17 bases between them. Looked up from germline, CDR1 is SGHTA and CDR2 is FQGNSA. CDR3 sequence: CASSFLQGLEANYGYTF. CDR3 nucleotide sequence: TGTGCCAGCAGCTTCCTCCAGGGACTTGAGGCTAACTATGGCTACACCTTC.

This clonotype was counted at least ten times. J is TRBJ2-2 and V is TRBV5-8, with 8 bases matching TRBD2. Losses at the gene ends were 7 bases for V and 4 bases for J; bases not matched to a gene: 3. The CDR3 is 13 amino acids. The germline V gene has CDR1 SGHTS and CDR2 YDEGEE. CDR3 coding DNA: TGTGCCAGCGTCCGGGAGGGCACCGGGGAGCTGTTTTTT. This gives the protein CASVREGTGELFF.

This chain uses TRBV2 with TRBJ1-2, with TRBD1 matching over 7 bases. V lost 7 bases, J lost 6 bases, and 17 bases stayed unmatched. Germline values: CDR1 SNHLY, CDR2 FYNNEI. The CDR3 runs to 16 residues. CDR3 sequence: CASIGTGVPLNHGYTF. For the CDR3, the DNA is TGTGCCAGCATAGGAACAGGGGTCCCCTTGAACCATGGCTACACCTTC.

Remarks on this clonotype: A junction boundary mismatches the germline segment, possibly from a read error. This chain uses TRBV4-2 with TRBJ2-7; tentative D call: TRBD1 (6 bases). Germline CDR1 and CDR2: LGHNA and YNFKEQ. The CDR3 is 14 residues long. DNA for the CDR3: TGTGCCAGCGGCCAATGGACAGCCAGCTACGAACAGTACTTC. Translated, it gives CASGQWTASYEQYF.

This clonotype was seen ten or more times. A much larger clone differs from this one at a single base, so this may be a read error. The chain couples TRBV7-3 to TRBJ1-2, with 9 bases identical to TRBD1. Germline V CDR1 and CDR2: SGHTA, FQGTGA. The CDR3 runs to 15 residues. The CDR3 loop reads CASSGGQGDDYGYPF. The CDR3 nucleotides read TGTGCCAGCAGCGGGGGACAGGGTGACGACTATGGCTACCCCTTC.

There are many counts of this clonotype. The chain has TRBV10-3 and TRBJ1-2; 7 nucleotides match TRBD1. J lost 7 bases, V lost 6 bases, and 11 bases had no gene match. The CDR3 sequence is 14 residues long. Germline values: CDR1 ENHRY, CDR2 SYGVKD. The CDR3 sequence is CAIRERGRGAGYTF. The DNA for the CDR3 is TGTGCCATCAGGGAAAGGGGGCGTGGAGCTGGCTACACCTTC.

This clonotype has at least ten counts. V gene TRBV12-3 or TRBV12-4 combines with J gene TRBJ2-7; D possibly corresponds to TRBD2 (5 bases). Trimming shortened V by 3 bases and J by 6 bases, and 9 bases separated the two germline ends. This CDR3 region has 12 residues. CDR3 sequence reads: CASSFLGSEQYF. DNA for the CDR3: TGTGCCAGCAGTTTCTTGGGGAGCGAGCAGTACTTC.

There are many counts of this clonotype. A much larger clone is a single base away; this may be a read error. This chain joins TRBV20-1 and TRBJ2-7; 7 nucleotides agree with TRBD1. CDR3 length: 14 residues. Germline CDR1 is DFQATT and CDR2 is SNEGSKA (reference sequence). V trimming: 4 bases; J trimming: 6 bases; junction bases outside the gene matches: 12. Written as DNA, the CDR3 is TGCAGTGCTACTAACGACAGGGATTTGGCCGAGCAGTACTTC. Translating gives CSATNDRDLAEQYF.

This clonotype was counted many times. CDR3 DNA sequence: TGTGCCAGCAGTTACGCTTCCAGTTTTTACTCCTACAATGAGCAGTTCTTC. This translates into CASSYASSFYSYNEQFF. The rearrangement joins TRBV6-5 to TRBJ2-1; D unresolved. Trimming took 2 bases from V and 0 from J, leaving 14 bases between them. CDR3 size: 17 residues. Germline CDR1 MNHEY, CDR2 SVGAGI.

Remarks on this clonotype: The missing conserved phenylalanine or tryptophan at the end of this CDR3 makes a read error likely. The chain uses TRBV7-9 and TRBJ1-6, with D possibly being TRBD1 (5 bases). With 8 bases removed from V and 11 bases from J, the gap between germline ends came to 19 bases. There are 14 residues in the CDR3. Germline V lookup: CDR1 SEHNR, CDR2 FQNEAQ (reference sequence). CDR3 DNA sequence: TGTGCCAGCTCATTTGACAGCCAAAATCCACCCCTCCACCTT. The encoded protein is CASSFDSQNPPLHL.

Notes on this clonotype: Possible read error: a much larger clone is one base away. This CDR3 reads CASSRFEVSEAYEQYF. The CDR3 DNA follows: TGTGCCAGCAGCCGATTCGAAGTCAGTGAGGCCTACGAGCAGTACTTC. The J gene is TRBJ2-7, the V gene TRBV3-1; D is ambiguous. This CDR3 contains 16 residues. Germline V gene data show CDR1 as LGHDT and CDR2 as YNNKEL (reference sequence). The V end lost 4 bases, the J end lost 2 bases, and 18 bases lay between the germline ends.

Regarding this clonotype: A much bigger clone sits one base away, suggesting this may be a read error. The V call is TRBV6-6, the J call TRBJ1-1; a weak D match, TRBD1 (5 bases). The CDR3 runs 11 residues. CDR1 and CDR2 from the germline V gene are MNHNY and SVGAGI (reference sequence). V lost 5 bases and J 8 bases, leaving 9 bases between the germline ends. CDR3 nucleotide sequence: TGTGCCAGCAGTCACCGGGACGAAGCTTTCTTT. Its translation is CASSHRDEAFF.

This clonotype was observed many times. CDR3 region: CAWSLGRLNTGELFF. The CDR3 bases are TGTGCCTGGAGCTTGGGGAGACTGAACACCGGGGAGCTGTTTTTT. This rearrangement joins TRBV30 to TRBJ2-2; tentative D call: TRBD2 (5 bases). CDR1 and CDR2 (germline): GTSNPN, SVGIG (reference sequence). The V end lost 3 bases, the J end lost 1 base, and 12 bases lay between the germline ends. The CDR3 is 15 residues long. The whole variable domain, remainder taken from reference TRBV30 and TRBJ2-2, is SQTIHQWPATLVQPVGSPLSLECTVEGTSNPNLYWYRQAAGRGLQLLFYSVGIGQISSEVPQNLSASRPQDRQFILSSKKLLLSDSGFYLCAWSLGRLNTGELFFGEGSRLTVL.

The chain couples TRBV5-1 to TRBJ1-2, with D tentatively TRBD1 (6 bases). Germline V gene lookup returns CDR1 SGHRS and CDR2 YFSETQ. This CDR3 is built from 14 residues. V dropped 0 bases and J dropped 12 bases, with 18 bases sitting between them. CDR3 protein: CASSLGQAFSGNTF. CDR3 nucleotide sequence: TGCGCCAGCAGCTTGGGACAGGCATTCTCTGGAAACACCTTC.